Shown below are 32 T cell receptor beta chains from a single sample sequenced in a study of blood T cell repertoires in COVID-19. Method: immunoSEQ multiplex PCR; TCRdb's copy keeps in-frame clones and lacks some. The sample shows roughly 97,000 clones, approximately 87% of them seen only once. The sequencing input was peripheral blood. The receptors originated from a man in his forties or fifties with acute or convalescent COVID-19.

This chain joins TRBV11-2 and TRBJ1-1; no reliable D call. Germline V gene sequence: CDR1 SGHAT, CDR2 FQNNGV. The CDR3 length is 11 residues. V shed 5 bases and J shed 3 bases, with 4 bases lying between them. The CDR3 loop reads CASSLYTEAFF. The CDR3 DNA reads TGTGCCAGCAGCCTCTACACTGAAGCTTTCTTT.

The J gene is TRBJ1-1, the V gene TRBV4-1; D gene uncertain. The CDR3 loop spans 13 amino acids. Germline assignment: CDR1 MGHRA and CDR2 YSYEKL. Trimming pared 0 bases from V and 8 bases from J, leaving 10 bases between. The CDR3 is CASSQDAGTEAFF. The DNA for the CDR3 is TGCGCCAGCAGCCAAGATGCGGGCACGGAAGCTTTCTTT.

The genes are TRBV5-1 and TRBJ2-1; 7 bases agree with TRBD2. The germline CDR1 and CDR2 sequences are SGHRS and YFSETQ. This CDR3 has 15 amino acids. V lost 3 bases and J lost 7; bases outside the gene matches: 10. CDR3 protein: CASSYHSSGPNEQFF. The CDR3 DNA reads TGCGCCAGCAGCTACCACTCTAGCGGCCCTAATGAGCAGTTCTTC.

CDR3 loop: CAWSSANTGELFF. In nucleotides, the CDR3 is TGTGCCTGGAGCTCCGCGAACACCGGGGAGCTGTTTTTT. The rearrangement links TRBV30 to TRBJ2-2, with D unresolved. Germline V CDR1 and CDR2: GTSNPN, SVGIG (reference sequence). Trimming cost V 3 bases and J 0 bases, with 5 bases left between them. The length of the CDR3 is 13 residues.

The chain links TRBV3-1 (or the pseudogene TRBV3-2) to TRBJ2-7, with D perhaps TRBD2 (5 bases). CDR3 length: 14 residues. Germline-derived CDR1 and CDR2 are LGHDT and YNNKEL (reference sequence). With 0 bases removed from V and 7 bases from J, the gap between germline ends came to 13 bases. The CDR3 loop is CASSQDQRRQEQYF. CDR3 coding DNA: TGTGCCAGCAGCCAAGACCAGCGGCGGCAAGAGCAGTACTTC.

This chain joins TRBV28 and TRBJ1-2, with D perhaps TRBD1 (5 bases). Trimming left V 5 bases short and J 5 bases short, with 24 bases between. CDR1 is MDHEN and CDR2 is SYDVKM in the germline V gene. The CDR3 covers 17 residues. CDR3 bases: TGTGCCAGCAGTGGCCTGGGGGGTAGTTTTATGGGGTATGGCTACACCTTC. Its protein is CASSGLGGSFMGYGYTF.

The chain joins TRBV30 to TRBJ1-2; TRBD1 aligns across 8 bases. The CDR3 totals 17 residues. CDR1 GTSNPN and CDR2 SVGIG come from the germline V gene (reference sequence). V was clipped by 1 base and J by 0 bases; unmatched bases: 10. This CDR3 reads CAWSGRLGQASNYGYTF. The CDR3 nucleotides read TGTGCCTGGAGTGGCCGCCTGGGACAGGCCTCTAACTATGGCTACACCTTC.

J is TRBJ1-6 and V is TRBV9; D remains ambiguous. The CDR3 totals 15 residues. Germline V lookup: CDR1 SGDLS, CDR2 YYNGEE. Trimming removed 0 bases from V and 5 bases from J, with 9 bases in between. The CDR3 DNA reads as TGTGCCAGCAGCGTAGCGGTAGAGGATAATTCACCCCTCCACTTT. It specifies CASSVAVEDNSPLHF.

The chain uses TRBV5-4 and TRBJ2-2, with 8 nucleotides matching TRBD1. After removal of 3 bases from V and 4 bases from J, the junction contained 5 bases not matched to a gene. CDR1 is SGHNT and CDR2 is YYREEE in the germline V gene (reference sequence). The CDR3 contains 15 residues. CDR3 sequence reads: CASSSRTGSTGELFF. For the CDR3, the DNA is TGTGCCAGCAGCTCCCGGACAGGGAGCACCGGGGAGCTGTTTTTT.

The V gene is TRBV3-1 (or the pseudogene TRBV3-2), the J gene TRBJ2-1, with TRBD2 identical over 15 bases. CDR1 and CDR2 from the germline V gene are LGHDT and YNNKEL (reference sequence). The CDR3 is made up of 17 amino acids. J lost 3 bases, V lost 4 bases, and 4 bases had no gene match. The CDR3 is CASSPGLAGGLYNEQFF. The CDR3 DNA reads TGTGCCAGCAGCCCGGGACTAGCGGGAGGTCTCTACAATGAGCAGTTCTTC.

The chain joins TRBV19 to TRBJ2-1; 9 positions match TRBD2. Germline values: CDR1 LNHDA, CDR2 SQIVND (reference sequence). There are 12 residues in the CDR3. Trimming at V came to 5 bases and at J to 12 bases, leaving 5 bases not matched to a gene. This CDR3 is CASSPLAGRQFF. CDR3 in DNA: TGTGCCAGTAGTCCTCTAGCGGGAAGGCAGTTCTTC.

The chain links TRBV5-1 to TRBJ2-2; 7 bases match TRBD2. The V segment lost 4 bases and the J segment 6 bases; nucleotides outside the gene matches: 6. The CDR3 has 14 amino acids. Looked up from germline, CDR1 is SGHRS and CDR2 is YFSETQ. DNA for the CDR3: TGCGCCAGCAGCGGCTTGGGAGGGGCCGGGGAGCTGTTTTTT. Translating gives CASSGLGGAGELFF.

Written as DNA, the CDR3 is TGTGCCAGCAGTTTCCGCCCGGGACTAGCGGGATTCAGTGAGCAGTTCTTC. As protein: CASSFRPGLAGFSEQFF. V usage is TRBV27 and J usage is TRBJ2-1, with TRBD2 matching 13 bases. The germline CDR1 and CDR2 sequences are MNHEY and SMNVEV (reference sequence). The V segment lost 3 bases and the J segment 9 bases; nucleotides outside the gene matches: 11. This CDR3 region has 17 residues.

The CDR3 DNA reads TGTGCCAGCGGCCAGGGTCAGCCCCAGCATTTT. Protein product: CASGQGQPQHF. The V and J genes are TRBV2 and TRBJ1-5; D is possibly TRBD1 (5 bases). Trimming cost V 8 bases and J 6 bases, with 8 bases left between them. Germline-derived CDR1 and CDR2 are SNHLY and FYNNEI. This CDR3 contains 11 residues.

The genes are TRBV5-1 and TRBJ1-5; no clear D. The CDR3 extends over 13 amino acids. V lost 6 bases and J lost 4, with 11 bases in between. CDR1 and CDR2 from the germline V gene are SGHRS and YFSETQ. The CDR3 is CASTLDGNQPQHF. For the CDR3, the DNA is TGCGCCAGCACCCTTGACGGGAATCAGCCCCAGCATTTT. Supplemented by reference TRBV5-1 and TRBJ1-5, the full variable domain reads KAGVTQTPRYLIKTRGQQVTLSCSPISGHRSVSWYQQTPGQGLQFLFEYFSETQRNKGNFPGRFSGRQFSNSRSEMNVSTLELGDSALYLCASTLDGNQPQHFGDGTRLSIL.

This sequence joins TRBV2 and TRBJ2-1, with 15 bases matching TRBD2. The ends lost 6 bases at V and 2 bases at J; junction bases unmatched: 5. CDR3 length: 17 amino acids. The germline CDR1 and CDR2 sequences are SNHLY and FYNNEI. Written as DNA, the CDR3 is TGTGCCAGCAGGAAGGGACTAGCGGGAGGACCCTACAATGAGCAGTTCTTC. This gives the protein CASRKGLAGGPYNEQFF. The variable domain in full, with the rest retrieved from reference TRBV2 and TRBJ2-1, is EPEVTQTPSHQVTQMGQEVILRCVPISNHLYFYWYRQILGQKVEFLVSFYNNEISEKSEIFDDQFSVERPDGSNFTLKIRSTKLEDSAMYFCASRKGLAGGPYNEQFFGPGTRLTVL.

The chain combines TRBV27 with TRBJ1-1, with 9 nucleotides matching TRBD1. The CDR3 length is 18 residues. Germline V gives CDR1 MNHEY, CDR2 SMNVEV (reference sequence). V gave up 2 bases and J gave up 4 bases; unmatched junction bases: 14. The CDR3 is CASSLRHPGQGILTEAFF. CDR3 sequence (DNA): TGTGCCAGCAGTTTACGACATCCGGGACAGGGAATACTCACTGAAGCTTTCTTT.

V and J are TRBV4-1 and TRBJ1-1, with no clear D. Germline CDR1 MGHRA, CDR2 YSYEKL. Trimming took 1 base from V and 10 from J, leaving 13 bases between them. This CDR3 has 13 residues. CDR3 protein: CASSQVLGSLAFF. CDR3 in DNA: TGCGCCAGCAGCCAAGTACTAGGTAGTTTAGCTTTCTTT.

This clone was seen just once. The V and J genes are TRBV5-1 and TRBJ2-7, with a possible D match to TRBD2 (6 bases). CDR1 SGHRS and CDR2 YFSETQ come from the germline V gene. CDR3 size: 14 residues. V shed 4 bases and J shed 2 bases, with 13 bases lying between them. This CDR3 reads CASSPGVRPYEQYF. For the CDR3, the DNA is TGCGCCAGCAGCCCGGGGGTCAGACCCTACGAGCAGTACTTC. The variable domain in full, completed from reference TRBV5-1 and TRBJ2-7, reads KAGVTQTPRYLIKTRGQQVTLSCSPISGHRSVSWYQQTPGQGLQFLFEYFSETQRNKGNFPGRFSGRQFSNSRSEMNVSTLELGDSALYLCASSPGVRPYEQYFGPGTRLTVT.

This clone appeared a few times. This CDR3 reads CASSPSRQGSGELFF. The CDR3 nucleotides read TGTGCCAGTAGCCCCTCACGACAGGGAAGCGGGGAGCTGTTTTTT. V gene TRBV19 combines with J gene TRBJ2-2, with 7 bases that match TRBD1. V shed 6 bases and J 7 bases; nucleotides not matched to a gene: 11. CDR3 size: 15 residues. In germline, CDR1 is LNHDA, CDR2 SQIVND (reference sequence). The full variable domain, its missing parts supplied by reference TRBV19 and TRBJ2-2, is DGGITQSPKYLFRKEGQNVTLSCEQNLNHDAMYWYRQDPGQGLRLIYYSQIVNDFQKGDIAEGYSVSREKKESFPLTVTSAQKNPTAFYLCASSPSRQGSGELFFGEGSRLTVL.

The chain carries TRBV5-1 and TRBJ2-3; unclear D gene. The germline V gene encodes CDR1 SGHRS and CDR2 YFSETQ. Trimming shortened V by 1 base and J by 0 bases, and 6 bases separated the two germline ends. This CDR3 spans 14 amino acids. Here the CDR3 DNA reads TGCGCCAGCAGCTTGACTTCTAGCACAGATACGCAGTATTTT. Translation gives CASSLTSSTDTQYF. Drawing the rest from reference TRBV5-1 and TRBJ2-3, the complete variable domain is KAGVTQTPRYLIKTRGQQVTLSCSPISGHRSVSWYQQTPGQGLQFLFEYFSETQRNKGNFPGRFSGRQFSNSRSEMNVSTLELGDSALYLCASSLTSSTDTQYFGPGTRLTVL.

The V gene is TRBV3-1 (or the pseudogene TRBV3-2), the J gene TRBJ2-1; 9 bases are a match to TRBD1. The CDR3 covers 16 residues. V lost 2 bases, J lost 7 bases, and 9 bases stayed unmatched. Germline loops: CDR1 LGHDT, CDR2 YNNKEL (reference sequence). CDR3 nucleotide sequence: TGTGCCAGCAGCCAACAAGCCGGGACAGGGACAAATGAGCAGTTCTTC. Translating gives CASSQQAGTGTNEQFF.

The chain carries TRBV4-1 and TRBJ1-2, with 7 nucleotides matching TRBD1. The CDR3 contains 17 residues. V trimming: 4 bases; J trimming: 1 base; junction bases outside the gene matches: 12. The germline gives CDR1 MGHRA, CDR2 YSYEKL. Here the CDR3 DNA reads TGCGCCAGCAGCCGGGGGACAGAAACAGCCCTTAACTATGGCTACACCTTC. As protein: CASSRGTETALNYGYTF.

The chain joins TRBV28 to TRBJ1-5; the match to TRBD1 covers 7 bases. Germline V CDR1 and CDR2: MDHEN, SYDVKM. The V and J ends lost 6 bases and 0 bases, in that order; junction bases with no gene match: 5. The CDR3 totals 15 residues. CDR3 coding DNA: TGTGCCAGCAGCCGACAGGGTGGTAGCAATCAGCCCCAGCATTTT. Its protein is CASSRQGGSNQPQHF.

V usage is TRBV18 and J usage is TRBJ2-1; TRBD1 matches 9 bases. J lost 2 bases, V lost 1 base, and 6 bases had no gene match. This CDR3 region has 17 residues. The V gene's germline CDR1 is KGHSH and CDR2 LQKENI. The CDR3 region has the DNA TGTGCCAGCTCACCACTGGGACAGGGAAGAGCCTACAATGAGCAGTTCTTC. Encoded protein: CASSPLGQGRAYNEQFF.

This clone was counted between two and nine times. V is TRBV3-1 (or the pseudogene TRBV3-2) and J is TRBJ1-3; D is unclear. There are 11 residues in the CDR3. Germline CDR1 and CDR2: LGHDT and YNNKEL (reference sequence). Deletions cut 2 bases from V and 9 bases from J, with 5 bases between. CDR3 nucleotide sequence: TGTGCCAGCAGCCAAATCGGCACCATATATTTT. This codes for CASSQIGTIYF.

The chain links TRBV5-4 to TRBJ1-1; D is undetermined. Germline V gene sequence: CDR1 SGHNT, CDR2 YYREEE (reference sequence). The CDR3 is made up of 15 amino acids. The V end was cut by 4 bases, the J end by 0 bases, with 13 bases between. In DNA form, the CDR3 reads TGTGCCAGCAGCCCGGGAGGACGGATGAACACTGAAGCTTTCTTT. Protein sequence: CASSPGGRMNTEAFF.

The rearrangement uses TRBV4-2 and TRBJ2-1, with D tentatively TRBD2 (5 bases). Trimming removed 1 base at V and 0 bases at J, with 7 bases between. This CDR3 comprises 15 residues. Germline V gene lookup returns CDR1 LGHNA and CDR2 YNFKEQ. CDR3 in amino acids: CASSQASRSYNEQFF. As DNA, the CDR3 is TGTGCCAGCAGCCAAGCTAGCCGCTCCTACAATGAGCAGTTCTTC.

V gene TRBV7-6 combines with J gene TRBJ2-2, with 8 nucleotides matching TRBD1. The CDR3 loop spans 14 amino acids. J was trimmed by 1 base and V by 8 bases; bases with no gene match: 3. Germline CDR1 SGHVS, CDR2 FNYEAQ. This CDR3 reads CASRGTGNTGELFF. As DNA, the CDR3 is TGTGCCAGCCGCGGGACAGGGAACACCGGGGAGCTGTTTTTT.

The genes are TRBV27 and TRBJ1-5, with D possibly matching TRBD1 (6 bases). The germline V and J ends were trimmed by 4 bases and 3 bases, with 13 bases remaining between them. Germline V gene data show CDR1 as MNHEY and CDR2 as SMNVEV (reference sequence). The CDR3 runs to 15 residues. CDR3: CASSSRGRNNQPQHF. The CDR3 nucleotides are TGTGCCAGCAGTTCCAGGGGAAGAAACAATCAGCCCCAGCATTTT.

This clone was observed a few times. The chain joins TRBV7-9 to TRBJ2-7; 8 bases line up with TRBD2. The V gene's germline CDR1 is SEHNR and CDR2 FQNEAQ (reference sequence). V trimming: 4 bases; J trimming: 5 bases; junction bases outside the gene matches: 10. The CDR3 contains 15 residues. The CDR3 here is CASSSLAGYPHEQYF. In DNA form, the CDR3 reads TGTGCCAGCAGCTCTCTAGCGGGTTACCCCCACGAGCAGTACTTC. The whole variable domain, remainder taken from reference TRBV7-9 and TRBJ2-7, is DTGVSQNPRHKITKRGQNVTFRCDPISEHNRLYWYRQTLGQGPEFLTYFQNEAQLEKSRLLSDRFSAERPKGSFSTLEIQRTEQGDSAMYLCASSSLAGYPHEQYFGPGTRLTVT.

The chain uses TRBV29-1 and TRBJ2-2, with 7 bases matching TRBD1. Looked up from germline, CDR1 is SQVTM and CDR2 is ANQGSEA. Trimming at V came to 7 bases and at J to 5 bases, leaving 7 bases not matched to a gene. This CDR3 contains 13 residues. The CDR3 sequence is CSAMTGNTGELFF. DNA of the CDR3: TGCAGCGCCATGACAGGGAATACCGGGGAGCTGTTTTTT.